The 22 T cell receptor beta chains given below trace back to one sample, sequenced in a study of T cell responses to AZD1222 COVID-19 vaccine. TCRdb's copy holds only in-frame clones and misses some; the assay was immunoSEQ multiplex PCR. The table records about 140,000 clones, roughly 90% of them present only once. The source was peripheral blood, collected on day 0 of AZD1222 vaccination. The receptors were gathered from an adult in good health.

The chain has TRBV19 and TRBJ1-2, with 9 bases matching TRBD1. Per the germline V gene, CDR1 is LNHDA and CDR2 is SQIVND (reference sequence). The ends lost 5 bases at V and 4 bases at J; junction bases unmatched: 17. The CDR3 sequence is 18 residues long. CDR3 nucleotides: TGTGCCAGTAGTCCGGGACAGGGCGAAACTAGGGCGGTCTATGGCTACACCTTC. Translating gives CASSPGQGETRAVYGYTF.

The rearrangement links TRBV5-1 to TRBJ2-3, with a tentative D call TRBD1 (6 bases). The CDR3 spans 15 residues. V shed 5 bases and J shed 6 bases, with 19 bases lying between them. The germline gives CDR1 SGHRS, CDR2 YFSETQ. The CDR3 bases are TGCGCCAGCAGTCCCTCGACAGGCGGTGTGGATACGCAGTATTTT. It translates to CASSPSTGGVDTQYF.

The J gene is TRBJ1-2, the V gene TRBV12-5; tentatively, D is TRBD1 (5 bases). CDR1 is LGHNT, CDR2 FRNRAP, per germline. Deletions cut 0 bases from V and 6 bases from J, with 14 bases between. The CDR3 contains 15 residues. The CDR3 nucleotides read TGTGCTAGTGGTTTGGTATCGGCAGGGATTAATGGCTACACCTTC. Translating gives CASGLVSAGINGYTF.

The genes are TRBV7-2 and TRBJ1-3; the D is unclear. V was cut by 1 base and J by 0 bases, with 13 bases left in between. CDR3 length: 17 amino acids. Looked up from germline, CDR1 is SGHTA and CDR2 is FQGNSA. CDR3 amino acids: CASSLGTVVYSGNTIYF. The CDR3 nucleotides read TGTGCCAGCAGCTTAGGGACGGTGGTATACTCTGGAAACACCATATATTTT.

V is TRBV5-1 and J is TRBJ2-3; the D gene is possibly TRBD2 (5 bases). The V gene's germline CDR1 is SGHRS and CDR2 YFSETQ. This CDR3 spans 16 amino acids. V dropped 8 bases and J dropped 4 bases, with 23 bases sitting between them. DNA of the CDR3: TGCGCCAGTGGACCCAGAGCGGCCCTGCCCCCAGATACGCAGTATTTT. Translating it yields CASGPRAALPPDTQYF.

The genes are TRBV11-2 and TRBJ1-2, with 7 nucleotides matching TRBD1. CDR1 and CDR2 from the germline V gene are SGHAT and FQNNGV. The length of the CDR3 is 13 residues. V was clipped by 5 bases and J by 6 bases; unmatched bases: 6. Here the CDR3 DNA reads TGTGCCAGCAGCCCCGAGGGGGCTCATGGCTACACCTTC. This encodes CASSPEGAHGYTF.

The rearrangement links TRBV9 to TRBJ2-7, with 10 bases identical to TRBD2. The CDR3 extends over 16 amino acids. V was pared by 0 bases and J by 2 bases, with 5 bases of the junction left unmatched. Germline V gene data show CDR1 as SGDLS and CDR2 as YYNGEE. The CDR3 spells CASSVDPSGRAYEQYF. In DNA form, the CDR3 reads TGTGCCAGCAGCGTAGATCCCAGCGGGAGGGCCTACGAGCAGTACTTC.

This clone has more than one count but fewer than ten. This sequence joins TRBV12-5 and TRBJ1-5, with 10 bases identical to TRBD1. Germline CDR1 is LGHNT and CDR2 is FRNRAP. The trim removed 0 bases at V and 4 bases at J, leaving 3 bases unmatched. The length of the CDR3 is 16 residues. CDR3 coding DNA: TGTGCTAGTGGTTTGGTGGGACAGGGGTCGAATCAGCCCCAGCATTTT. This sequence encodes CASGLVGQGSNQPQHF.

This clone was counted a single time. The J gene is TRBJ2-2, the V gene TRBV5-6; TRBD2 matches 10 bases. Looked up from germline, CDR1 is SGHDT and CDR2 is YYEEEE. The CDR3 is 18 amino acids. V gave up 3 bases and J gave up 1 base; unmatched junction bases: 9. CDR3 region: CASSSGASGGLNTGELFF. The CDR3 coding sequence is TGTGCCAGCAGCTCTGGAGCTAGCGGGGGCCTGAACACCGGGGAGCTGTTTTTT. Full variable domain (outside the CDR3, taken from reference TRBV5-6 and TRBJ2-2): DAGVTQSPTHLIKTRGQQVTLRCSPKSGHDTVSWYQQALGQGPQFIFQYYEEEERQRGNFPDRFSGHQFPNYSSELNVNALLLGDSALYLCASSSGASGGLNTGELFFGEGSRLTVL.

The rearrangement links TRBV10-3 to TRBJ2-2; the D is unclear. Germline V CDR1 and CDR2: ENHRY, SYGVKD. Deletions cut 2 bases from V and 4 bases from J, with 5 bases between. This CDR3 has 13 residues. CDR3 residues: CAISEAGTGELFF. DNA of the CDR3: TGTGCCATCAGTGAGGCCGGCACCGGGGAGCTGTTTTTT.

The CDR3 DNA reads TGTGCCAGCAGCCTCCTAGCGAGGAGCTACAATGAGCAGTTCTTC. Protein product: CASSLLARSYNEQFF. This chain joins TRBV3-1 (or the pseudogene TRBV3-2) and TRBJ2-1; a possible D gene is TRBD2 (6 bases). CDR3 length: 15 residues. Trimming removed 4 bases at V and 3 bases at J, with 13 bases between. Germline-derived CDR1 and CDR2 are LGHDT and YNNKEL (reference sequence).

The V call is TRBV5-1, the J call TRBJ2-2; a weak D match, TRBD2 (5 bases). V was pared by 6 bases and J by 0 bases, with 9 bases between. Looked up from germline, CDR1 is SGHRS and CDR2 is YFSETQ. CDR3 length: 14 amino acids. In DNA form, the CDR3 reads TGCGCCAGCAAGTCCGGGGCGAACACCGGGGAGCTGTTTTTT. Protein sequence: CASKSGANTGELFF. The complete variable domain, with remaining parts taken from reference TRBV5-1 and TRBJ2-2, reads KAGVTQTPRYLIKTRGQQVTLSCSPISGHRSVSWYQQTPGQGLQFLFEYFSETQRNKGNFPGRFSGRQFSNSRSEMNVSTLELGDSALYLCASKSGANTGELFFGEGSRLTVL.

DNA for the CDR3: TGTGCCAGCAGCCGAGACAGGGGGCTGAACACAGATACGCAGTATTTT. It yields the protein CASSRDRGLNTDTQYF. The chain uses TRBV5-8 and TRBJ2-3; 10 bases map to TRBD1. After removal of 4 bases from V and 2 bases from J, the junction contained 7 bases not matched to a gene. CDR1 and CDR2 (germline): SGHTS, YDEGEE. The CDR3 runs to 16 residues.

The rearrangement uses TRBV6-5 and TRBJ1-1, with D hard to call. Germline CDR1 is MNHEY and CDR2 is SVGAGI. Trimming pared 7 bases from V and 6 bases from J, leaving 6 bases between. The CDR3 sequence is 10 residues long. For the CDR3, the DNA is TGTGCCAGCATTAATCCTGAAGCTTTCTTT. It is translated as CASINPEAFF.

This chain uses TRBV27 with TRBJ2-7; D gene uncertain. The CDR3 sequence is 11 residues long. The germline CDR1 and CDR2 sequences are MNHEY and SMNVEV (reference sequence). Trimming removed 6 bases at V and 5 bases at J, with 8 bases between. As DNA, the CDR3 is TGTGCCAGCAGCACCACGGACGAGCAGTACTTC. Its protein is CASSTTDEQYF.

The V call is TRBV18, the J call TRBJ2-2; D is undetermined. The V gene's germline CDR1 is KGHSH and CDR2 LQKENI. Trimming removed 2 bases from V and 4 bases from J, with 8 bases in between. The CDR3 sequence is 14 residues long. CDR3 DNA: TGTGCCAGCTCACCAATCCAGAGCACCGGGGAGCTGTTTTTT. This gives the protein CASSPIQSTGELFF.

The chain uses TRBV4-3 and TRBJ2-7, with TRBD1 matching over 11 bases. Germline assignment: CDR1 LGHNA and CDR2 YSLEER. The CDR3 is made up of 15 amino acids. J was trimmed by 3 bases and V by 4 bases; bases with no gene match: 5. Here the CDR3 DNA reads TGCGCCAGCAGCCTCGGGACAGGGGGAAACTACGAGCAGTACTTC. Its protein product is CASSLGTGGNYEQYF.

The chain carries TRBV27 and TRBJ2-7; 9 nucleotides agree with TRBD2. CDR3 length: 14 residues. V gave up 3 bases and J gave up 2 bases; unmatched junction bases: 2. Germline V gives CDR1 MNHEY, CDR2 SMNVEV (reference sequence). The chain's CDR3 is CASSFSGGTYEQYF. The CDR3, as DNA: TGTGCCAGCAGTTTTAGCGGGGGAACCTACGAGCAGTACTTC.

Only one count was recorded for this clone. The V and J genes are TRBV27 and TRBJ1-2; 8 bases fit TRBD1. The CDR3 is 15 amino acids. The germline V gene encodes CDR1 MNHEY and CDR2 SMNVEV (reference sequence). Germline trimming cut 2 bases from V and 4 bases from J; bases unmatched to any gene: 6. The CDR3 loop reads CASSLGGTGPYGYTF. The CDR3 nucleotides read TGTGCCAGCAGTTTAGGGGGGACAGGTCCCTATGGCTACACCTTC.

The CDR3 sequence is CASSEVSSGGWETQYF. The CDR3 nucleotides are TGTGCCAGCAGTGAAGTTTCTAGCGGGGGGTGGGAGACCCAGTACTTC. This chain connects TRBV6-1 to TRBJ2-5; 11 nucleotides align to TRBD2. The CDR3 consists of 16 residues. V gave up 1 base and J gave up 5 bases; unmatched junction bases: 6. Germline V gene data show CDR1 as MNHNS and CDR2 as SASEGT.

This clone was detected only a few times. The chain carries TRBV12-3 or TRBV12-4 and TRBJ1-5, with D tentatively TRBD1 (6 bases). With 2 bases removed from V and 6 bases from J, the gap between germline ends came to 8 bases. This CDR3 is built from 13 residues. CDR3 region: CASSLRGGQPQHF. For the CDR3, the DNA is TGTGCCAGCAGTTTAAGGGGGGGTCAGCCCCAGCATTTT.

CDR3 protein: CAWKGGVLRQPQHF. The CDR3 DNA sequence: TGTGCCTGGAAAGGGGGGGTTTTGAGGCAGCCCCAGCATTTT. The chain has TRBV6-5 and TRBJ1-5, with D possibly TRBD1 on 6 matching bases. Per germline, CDR1 MNHEY and CDR2 SVGAGI. The CDR3 has 14 residues. V lost 11 bases to trimming and J lost 7 bases, with 21 bases between them.